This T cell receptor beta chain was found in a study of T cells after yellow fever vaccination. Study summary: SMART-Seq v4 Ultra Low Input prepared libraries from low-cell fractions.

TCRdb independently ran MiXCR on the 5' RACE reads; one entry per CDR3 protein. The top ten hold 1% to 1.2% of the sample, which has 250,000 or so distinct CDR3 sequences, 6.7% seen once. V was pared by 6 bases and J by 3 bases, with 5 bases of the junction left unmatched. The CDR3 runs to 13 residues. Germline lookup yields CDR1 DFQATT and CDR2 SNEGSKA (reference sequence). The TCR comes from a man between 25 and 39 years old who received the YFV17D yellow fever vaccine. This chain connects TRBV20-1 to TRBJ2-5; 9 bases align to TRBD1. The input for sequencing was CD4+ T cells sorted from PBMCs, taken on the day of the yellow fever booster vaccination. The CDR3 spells CSASGQGKETQYF. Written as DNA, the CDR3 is TGCAGTGCCTCGGGACAGGGTAAAGAGACCCAGTACTTC.